Listed below are T cell receptor beta chains from one sample, sequenced in a study of shared T cell receptors in the human thymus. Sequencing used immunoSEQ multiplex PCR; TCRdb keeps in-frame clones, though not all of them. The profile shows roughly 700,000 clones, roughly 90% of them singletons. Another study also made use of these data, one on human thymus T cells.

The sample was thymocytes. These receptors were collected from a boy under two years old with a congenital heart defect. CDR3s include the opening cysteine and the closing phenylalanine or tryptophan. The order of the fields is D gene, V gene, J gene, clone size, CDR3 protein, CDR3 DNA. D genes are given only for firm matches. For some rows the clone size is stated as once, few or many, or as a class when expanded; others skip it.

D gene: NA; V gene: TRBV2; J gene: TRBJ2-5; clone size: NA; CDR3 protein: CASSRGLRQETQYF; CDR3 DNA: TGTGCCAGCAGCCGGGGACTGCGCCAAGAGACCCAGTACTTC
D gene: TRBD1; V gene: TRBV13; J gene: TRBJ1-1; clone size: NA; CDR3 protein: CASRAREDRGPGAEAFF; CDR3 DNA: TGTGCCAGCAGAGCCCGGGAGGACAGGGGACCGGGGGCTGAAGCTTTCTTT
D gene: NA; V gene: TRBV6-4; J gene: TRBJ2-3; clone size: NA; CDR3 protein: CASSPGGTHTDTQYF; CDR3 DNA: TGTGCCAGCAGTCCAGGGGGGACCCACACAGATACGCAGTATTTT
D gene: NA; V gene: TRBV15; J gene: TRBJ1-5; clone size: NA; CDR3 protein: CATSSGRTANSNQPQHF; CDR3 DNA: TGTGCCACCAGCAGCGGGAGGACAGCAAACAGCAATCAGCCCCAGCATTTT
D gene: TRBD1; V gene: TRBV15; J gene: TRBJ1-5; clone size: NA; CDR3 protein: CATSSRGTGPGPQHF; CDR3 DNA: TGTGCCACCAGCTCCCGAGGGACAGGCCCTGGGCCCCAGCATTTT
D gene: NA; V gene: TRBV7-8; J gene: TRBJ2-5; clone size: NA; CDR3 protein: CASSLVRETQYF; CDR3 DNA: TGTGCCAGCAGCTTAGTGCGAGAGACCCAGTACTTC
D gene: TRBD1; V gene: TRBV7-8; J gene: TRBJ2-2; clone size: NA; CDR3 protein: CASSLRTGWSTGELFF; CDR3 DNA: TGTGCCAGCAGCTTACGGACAGGGTGGAGCACCGGGGAGCTGTTTTTT
D gene: NA; V gene: TRBV27; J gene: TRBJ1-4; clone size: NA; CDR3 protein: CASSSRSRGTTTNEKLFF; CDR3 DNA: TGTGCCAGCAGTTCCCGATCTCGGGGAACTACGACTAATGAAAAACTGTTTTTT
D gene: NA; V gene: TRBV2; J gene: TRBJ2-7; clone size: NA; CDR3 protein: CASTLGDSFYEQYF; CDR3 DNA: TGTGCCAGCACTCTCGGCGACAGCTTCTACGAGCAGTACTTC
D gene: TRBD1; V gene: TRBV29-1; J gene: TRBJ2-1; clone size: once; CDR3 protein: CSVYPTGYNEQFF; CDR3 DNA: TGCAGCGTTTACCCGACAGGGTACAATGAGCAGTTCTTC
D gene: NA; V gene: TRBV19; J gene: TRBJ2-1; clone size: once; CDR3 protein: CASSIGSGRNEQFF; CDR3 DNA: TGTGCCAGTAGTATTGGCAGCGGGCGCAATGAGCAGTTCTTC
D gene: TRBD1; V gene: TRBV18; J gene: TRBJ2-5; clone size: NA; CDR3 protein: CASSRPQGEETQYF; CDR3 DNA: TGTGCCAGCTCACGCCCACAGGGGGAAGAGACCCAGTACTTC
D gene: NA; V gene: TRBV6-5; J gene: TRBJ1-6; clone size: NA; CDR3 protein: CASSPLLNSPLHF; CDR3 DNA: TGTGCCAGCAGCCCACTTTTGAATTCACCCCTCCACTTT
D gene: NA; V gene: TRBV4-1; J gene: TRBJ1-1; clone size: once; CDR3 protein: CASSQGEGDPNTEAFF; CDR3 DNA: TGCGCCAGCAGCCAGGGGGAGGGGGACCCCAACACTGAAGCTTTCTTT
D gene: TRBD1; V gene: TRBV27; J gene: TRBJ2-7; clone size: NA; CDR3 protein: CASSFSGQAEQYF; CDR3 DNA: TGTGCCAGCAGTTTCTCCGGACAGGCCGAGCAGTACTTC
D gene: TRBD2; V gene: TRBV5-5; J gene: TRBJ2-3; clone size: few; CDR3 protein: CASSLWVSGSADTQYF; CDR3 DNA: TGTGCCAGCAGCTTGTGGGTTAGCGGGAGCGCAGATACGCAGTATTTT
D gene: NA; V gene: TRBV5-6; J gene: TRBJ1-2; clone size: NA; CDR3 protein: CASRGEAGSGYTF; CDR3 DNA: TGTGCCAGCAGAGGGGAAGCGGGGAGTGGCTACACCTTC
D gene: TRBD2; V gene: TRBV7-6; J gene: TRBJ2-7; clone size: NA; CDR3 protein: CASSQRRTSGTYEQYF; CDR3 DNA: TGTGCCAGCAGCCAAAGACGGACTAGCGGGACCTACGAGCAGTACTTC
D gene: TRBD2; V gene: TRBV19; J gene: TRBJ2-1; clone size: NA; CDR3 protein: CASTLGGRGRNEQFF; CDR3 DNA: TGTGCCAGTACCCTGGGGGGGAGGGGTCGCAATGAGCAGTTCTTC
D gene: NA; V gene: TRBV28; J gene: TRBJ2-1; clone size: once; CDR3 protein: CASSHGPGGYNEQFF; CDR3 DNA: TGTGCCAGCAGTCACGGGCCCGGGGGCTACAATGAGCAGTTCTTC
D gene: TRBD2; V gene: TRBV4-1; J gene: TRBJ2-3; clone size: NA; CDR3 protein: CASSHRTSGSHGMQYF; CDR3 DNA: TGCGCCAGCAGCCACCGGACTAGCGGGAGTCACGGGATGCAGTATTTT
D gene: NA; V gene: TRBV19; J gene: TRBJ1-2; clone size: NA; CDR3 protein: CASRNPWTVIGYTF; CDR3 DNA: TGTGCCAGTAGAAATCCCTGGACAGTAATTGGCTACACCTTC
D gene: NA; V gene: TRBV28; J gene: TRBJ2-1; clone size: NA; CDR3 protein: CASSFAPGTPTYNEQFF; CDR3 DNA: TGTGCCAGCAGTTTCGCCCCCGGGACTCCAACCTACAATGAGCAGTTCTTC
D gene: TRBD1; V gene: TRBV15; J gene: TRBJ2-1; clone size: NA; CDR3 protein: CATSLDRGLRREVICGNEQFF; CDR3 DNA: TGTGCCACCAGCCTTGACAGGGGGCTTCGGAGGGAGGTCATCTGTGGCAATGAGCAGTTCTTC
D gene: NA; V gene: TRBV10-3; J gene: TRBJ1-1; clone size: NA; CDR3 protein: CAISHNRELNTEAFF; CDR3 DNA: TGTGCCATCAGCCACAACAGGGAATTGAACACTGAAGCTTTCTTT
D gene: TRBD2; V gene: TRBV2; J gene: TRBJ2-4; clone size: NA; CDR3 protein: CASKSGGTSAKNIQYF; CDR3 DNA: TGTGCCAGCAAGAGCGGGGGTACTTCAGCCAAAAACATTCAGTACTTC
D gene: TRBD2; V gene: TRBV12-5; J gene: TRBJ2-7; clone size: NA; CDR3 protein: CASGTGLAGGWGAYEQYF; CDR3 DNA: TGTGCTAGTGGCACAGGACTAGCGGGAGGATGGGGTGCCTACGAGCAGTACTTC
D gene: TRBD2; V gene: TRBV7-2; J gene: TRBJ2-7; clone size: few; CDR3 protein: CASSLDIISGRGSYEQYF; CDR3 DNA: TGTGCCAGCAGCTTAGACATAATTAGCGGGAGAGGGTCCTACGAGCAGTACTTC
D gene: NA; V gene: TRBV4-3; J gene: TRBJ2-7; clone size: once; CDR3 protein: CASSQDLVTGASSYEQYF; CDR3 DNA: TGCGCCAGCAGCCAAGATCTGGTAACGGGAGCGAGCTCCTACGAGCAGTACTTC
D gene: TRBD1; V gene: TRBV4-3; J gene: TRBJ2-2; clone size: NA; CDR3 protein: CASSQGVQGDENTGELFF; CDR3 DNA: TGCGCCAGCAGCCAAGGAGTACAGGGGGATGAGAACACCGGGGAGCTGTTTTTT
D gene: TRBD1; V gene: TRBV5-4; J gene: TRBJ1-2; clone size: NA; CDR3 protein: CASTPGQGDYGYTF; CDR3 DNA: TGTGCCAGCACCCCGGGACAGGGGGACTATGGCTACACCTTC
D gene: NA; V gene: TRBV2; J gene: TRBJ2-3; clone size: NA; CDR3 protein: CASSEDPRSDTQYF; CDR3 DNA: TGTGCCAGCAGTGAAGACCCCAGGTCAGATACGCAGTATTTT
D gene: TRBD2; V gene: TRBV4-1; J gene: TRBJ2-7; clone size: NA; CDR3 protein: CASSQYFRGGSRGRGWSYEQYF; CDR3 DNA: TGCGCCAGCAGCCAATATTTTCGGGGGGGGTCCCGCGGGAGGGGTTGGTCCTACGAGCAGTACTTC
D gene: TRBD2; V gene: TRBV11-2; J gene: TRBJ2-7; clone size: NA; CDR3 protein: CASSLAVAGGPTGYEQYF; CDR3 DNA: TGTGCCAGCAGCTTAGCGGTGGCGGGAGGGCCCACCGGCTACGAGCAGTACTTC
D gene: TRBD2; V gene: TRBV19; J gene: TRBJ2-1; clone size: NA; CDR3 protein: CASSIRGLAGGLVQFF; CDR3 DNA: TGTGCCAGTAGTATAAGGGGACTAGCGGGAGGCCTAGTGCAGTTCTTC
D gene: NA; V gene: TRBV28; J gene: TRBJ2-5; clone size: NA; CDR3 protein: CASSSPKGREQETQYF; CDR3 DNA: TGTGCCAGCAGTTCTCCCAAAGGCAGGGAACAAGAGACCCAGTACTTC
D gene: TRBD2; V gene: TRBV7-9; J gene: TRBJ2-1; clone size: NA; CDR3 protein: CASIEAGLAGEREQFF; CDR3 DNA: TGTGCCAGCATCGAAGCCGGGCTAGCGGGAGAACGGGAGCAGTTCTTC
D gene: TRBD2; V gene: TRBV27; J gene: TRBJ2-3; clone size: NA; CDR3 protein: CASWTSGREADTQYF; CDR3 DNA: TGTGCCAGCTGGACTAGCGGGAGGGAGGCAGATACGCAGTATTTT
D gene: TRBD2; V gene: TRBV27; J gene: TRBJ2-1; clone size: NA; CDR3 protein: CASSSGLVLFSYNEQFF; CDR3 DNA: TGTGCCAGCAGTTCAGGACTAGTCCTCTTTTCCTACAATGAGCAGTTCTTC
D gene: NA; V gene: TRBV12-5; J gene: TRBJ2-1; clone size: NA; CDR3 protein: CASGLLTPLAAMYHEQFF; CDR3 DNA: TGTGCTAGTGGTTTGCTTACCCCCTTAGCGGCAATGTATCATGAGCAGTTCTTC
D gene: NA; V gene: TRBV9; J gene: TRBJ1-1; clone size: NA; CDR3 protein: CASSAPHTEAFF; CDR3 DNA: TGTGCCAGCAGCGCCCCCCATACTGAAGCTTTCTTT
D gene: NA; V gene: TRBV21-1; J gene: TRBJ2-1; clone size: NA; CDR3 protein: CASSKGAGAPNEQFF; CDR3 DNA: TGTGCCAGCAGCAAAGGAGCGGGAGCCCCCAATGAGCAGTTCTTC
D gene: TRBD2; V gene: TRBV29-1; J gene: TRBJ2-2; clone size: NA; CDR3 protein: CSGRREGPPGELFF; CDR3 DNA: TGCAGCGGAAGGCGGGAGGGCCCGCCCGGGGAGCTGTTTTTT
D gene: NA; V gene: TRBV4-3; J gene: TRBJ1-2; clone size: NA; CDR3 protein: CASSQVGGGDGYTF; CDR3 DNA: TGCGCCAGCAGCCAAGTGGGAGGCGGGGATGGCTACACCTTC
D gene: TRBD2; V gene: TRBV7-9; J gene: TRBJ2-1; clone size: NA; CDR3 protein: CASSSNPGLAGGEVHEQFF; CDR3 DNA: TGTGCCAGCAGTTCTAACCCGGGACTAGCGGGAGGAGAGGTACATGAGCAGTTCTTC